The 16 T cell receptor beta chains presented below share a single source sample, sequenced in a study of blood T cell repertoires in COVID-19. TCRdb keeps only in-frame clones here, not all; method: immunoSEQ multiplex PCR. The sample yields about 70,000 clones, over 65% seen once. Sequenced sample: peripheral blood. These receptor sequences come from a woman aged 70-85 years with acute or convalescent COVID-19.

CDR3 sequence: CASSLSVDSIATNEKLFF. The CDR3 DNA follows: TGTGCCAGCAGCTTGAGTGTAGACAGTATTGCAACTAATGAAAAACTGTTTTTT. V gene TRBV5-5 combines with J gene TRBJ1-4; tentative D call: TRBD1 (5 bases). Germline values: CDR1 SGHKS, CDR2 YYEKEE (reference sequence). V was shortened by 1 base and J by 0 bases, with 16 bases between the two germline ends. The CDR3 spans 18 residues. The full variable domain, with the rest looked up from reference TRBV5-5 and TRBJ1-4, is DAGVTQSPTHLIKTRGQQVTLRCSPISGHKSVSWYQQVLGQGPQFIFQYYEKEERGRGNFPDRFSARQFPNYSSELNVNALLLGDSALYLCASSLSVDSIATNEKLFFGSGTQLSVL.

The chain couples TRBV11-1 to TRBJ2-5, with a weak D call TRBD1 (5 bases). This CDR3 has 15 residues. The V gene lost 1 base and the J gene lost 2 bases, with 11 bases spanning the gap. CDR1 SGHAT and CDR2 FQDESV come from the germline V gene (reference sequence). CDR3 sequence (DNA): TGTGCCAGCAGCTTAGGGGGCCAGGGTCAAGAGACCCAGTACTTC. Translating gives CASSLGGQGQETQYF. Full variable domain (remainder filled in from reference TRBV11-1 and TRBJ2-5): EAEVAQSPRYKITEKSQAVAFWCDPISGHATLYWYRQILGQGPELLVQFQDESVVDDSQLPKDRFSAERLKGVDSTLKIQPAELGDSAMYLCASSLGGQGQETQYFGPGTRLLVL.

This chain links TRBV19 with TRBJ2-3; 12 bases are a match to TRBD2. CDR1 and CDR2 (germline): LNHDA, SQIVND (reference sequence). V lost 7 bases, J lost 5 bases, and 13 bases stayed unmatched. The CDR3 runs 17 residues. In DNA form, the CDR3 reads TGTGCCAGTACCAAAACACACGGACTAGCGGGGTTAGATACGCAGTATTTT. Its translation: CASTKTHGLAGLDTQYF.

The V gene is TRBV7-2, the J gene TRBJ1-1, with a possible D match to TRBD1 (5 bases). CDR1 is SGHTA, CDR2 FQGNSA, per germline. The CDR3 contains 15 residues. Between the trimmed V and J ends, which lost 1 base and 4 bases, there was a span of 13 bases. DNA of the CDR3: TGTGCCAGCAGCTTAGAGGCCAGGGCGAGCACTGAAGCTTTCTTT. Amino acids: CASSLEARASTEAFF.

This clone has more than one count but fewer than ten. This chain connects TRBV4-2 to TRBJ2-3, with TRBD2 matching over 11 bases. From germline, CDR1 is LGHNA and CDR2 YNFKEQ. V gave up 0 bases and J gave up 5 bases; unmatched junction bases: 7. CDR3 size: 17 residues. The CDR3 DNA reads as TGTGCCAGCAGCCAAGACCCAACTAGCGGGGGCAGAGATACGCAGTATTTT. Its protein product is CASSQDPTSGGRDTQYF.

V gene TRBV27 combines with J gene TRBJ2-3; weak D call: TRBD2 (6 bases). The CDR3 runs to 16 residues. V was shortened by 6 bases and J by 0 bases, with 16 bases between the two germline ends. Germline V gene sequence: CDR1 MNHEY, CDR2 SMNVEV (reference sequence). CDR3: CASSPLGTSSTDTQYF. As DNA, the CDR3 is TGTGCCAGCAGCCCACTCGGGACTTCTAGCACAGATACGCAGTATTTT.

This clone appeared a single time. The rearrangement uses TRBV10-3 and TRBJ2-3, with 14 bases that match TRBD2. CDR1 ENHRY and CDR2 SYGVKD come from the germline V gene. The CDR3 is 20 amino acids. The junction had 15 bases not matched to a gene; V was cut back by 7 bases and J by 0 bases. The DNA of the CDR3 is TGTGCCATCACGTCTTCCGGGACTAGCGGGGGTGGCCTCAGCACAGATACGCAGTATTTT. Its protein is CAITSSGTSGGGLSTDTQYF.

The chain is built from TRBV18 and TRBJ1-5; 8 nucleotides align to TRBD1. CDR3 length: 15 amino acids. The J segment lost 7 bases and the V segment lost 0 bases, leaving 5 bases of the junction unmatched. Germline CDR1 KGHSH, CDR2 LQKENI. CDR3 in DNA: TGTGCCAGCTCACCACCCGGCGCAGGGGGCCAGCCCCAGCATTTT. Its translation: CASSPPGAGGQPQHF.

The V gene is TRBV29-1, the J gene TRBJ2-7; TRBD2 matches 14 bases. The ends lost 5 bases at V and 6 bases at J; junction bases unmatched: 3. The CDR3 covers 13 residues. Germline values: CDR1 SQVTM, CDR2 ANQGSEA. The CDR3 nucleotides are TGCAGCGTTCGGACTAGCGGGGGGTTCGAGCAGTACTTC. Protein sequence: CSVRTSGGFEQYF.

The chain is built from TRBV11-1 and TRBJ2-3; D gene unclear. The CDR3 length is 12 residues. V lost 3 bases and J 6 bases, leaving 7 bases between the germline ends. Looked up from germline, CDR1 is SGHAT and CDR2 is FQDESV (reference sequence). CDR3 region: CASSFSRDTQYF. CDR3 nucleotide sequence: TGTGCCAGCAGCTTCTCCCGGGATACGCAGTATTTT. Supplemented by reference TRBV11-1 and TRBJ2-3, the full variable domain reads EAEVAQSPRYKITEKSQAVAFWCDPISGHATLYWYRQILGQGPELLVQFQDESVVDDSQLPKDRFSAERLKGVDSTLKIQPAELGDSAMYLCASSFSRDTQYFGPGTRLTVL.

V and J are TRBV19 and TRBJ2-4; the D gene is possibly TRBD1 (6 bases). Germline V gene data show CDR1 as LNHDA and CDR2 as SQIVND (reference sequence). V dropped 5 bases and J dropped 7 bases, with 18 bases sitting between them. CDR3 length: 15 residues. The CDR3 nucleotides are TGTGCCAGTAGTGCCTCAACCGGGACACCCAACATTCAGTACTTC. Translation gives CASSASTGTPNIQYF.

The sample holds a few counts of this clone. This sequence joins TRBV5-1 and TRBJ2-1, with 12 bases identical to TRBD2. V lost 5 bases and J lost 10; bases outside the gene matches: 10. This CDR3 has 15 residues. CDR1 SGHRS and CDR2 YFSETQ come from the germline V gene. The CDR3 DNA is TGCGCCAGCAGTCTCGGACTAGCGGGGCTCGGGGAGCAGTTCTTC. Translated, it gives CASSLGLAGLGEQFF.

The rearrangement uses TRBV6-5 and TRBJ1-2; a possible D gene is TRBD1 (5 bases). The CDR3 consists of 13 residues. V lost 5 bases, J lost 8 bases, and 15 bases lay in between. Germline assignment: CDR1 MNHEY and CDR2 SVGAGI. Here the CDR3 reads CASSKSRESGYTF. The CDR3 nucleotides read TGTGCCAGCAGTAAAAGCAGGGAAAGCGGCTACACCTTC.

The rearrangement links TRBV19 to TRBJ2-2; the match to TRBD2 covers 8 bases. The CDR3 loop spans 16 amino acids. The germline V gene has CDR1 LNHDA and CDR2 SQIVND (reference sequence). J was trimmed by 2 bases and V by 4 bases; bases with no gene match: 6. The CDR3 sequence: CASSTPAGGNTGELFF. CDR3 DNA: TGTGCCAGTAGTACTCCTGCGGGGGGAAACACCGGGGAGCTGTTTTTT. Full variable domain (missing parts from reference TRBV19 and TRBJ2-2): DGGITQSPKYLFRKEGQNVTLSCEQNLNHDAMYWYRQDPGQGLRLIYYSQIVNDFQKGDIAEGYSVSREKKESFPLTVTSAQKNPTAFYLCASSTPAGGNTGELFFGEGSRLTVL.

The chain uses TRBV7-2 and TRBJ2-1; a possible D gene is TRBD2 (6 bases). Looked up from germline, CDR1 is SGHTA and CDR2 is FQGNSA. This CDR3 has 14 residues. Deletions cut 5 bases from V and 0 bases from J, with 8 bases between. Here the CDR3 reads CASSGGSSYNEQFF. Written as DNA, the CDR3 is TGTGCCAGCAGCGGGGGGAGCTCCTACAATGAGCAGTTCTTC.

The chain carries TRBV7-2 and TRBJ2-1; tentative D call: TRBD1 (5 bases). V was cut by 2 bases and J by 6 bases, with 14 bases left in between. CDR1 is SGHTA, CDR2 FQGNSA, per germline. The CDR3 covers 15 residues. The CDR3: CASSLWQGRSNEQFF. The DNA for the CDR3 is TGTGCCAGCAGCTTATGGCAGGGTCGTAGCAATGAGCAGTTCTTC.